This is a list of T cell receptor beta chains from one sample in a study of T cell repertoires in cytomegalovirus infection. TCRdb re-called the reads through MiXCR, storing one row per CDR3 protein. The repertoire holds 300,000 to 400,000 distinct CDR3 sequences, with roughly 28% as singletons. Their antigens are not known. Sequences were derived from cultured PBMCs, sampled from culture after CMV antigen stimulation. The receptors shown here come from a human donor in good health (CMV status not recorded). Some clones in this sample may be carry-over from other donors' samples. CDR3s include the opening cysteine and the closing phenylalanine or tryptophan. A D gene is named only where the DNA matches it firmly. The size entry is marked missing in some rows and otherwise reads once, few, many or a size class.

J: TRBJ2-5
D: .
size: .
V: TRBV9
DNA: TGTGCCAGCAGCGTAGGGTCAGTTCAAGAGACCCAGTACTTC
CDR3: CASSVGSVQETQYF

J: TRBJ2-1
D: .
size: .
V: TRBV20-1
DNA: TGCAGTGCTAGATCGGCGGGTATGGGGAATGAGCAGTTCTTC
CDR3: CSARSAGMGNEQFF

J: TRBJ2-3
D: .
size: .
V: TRBV29-1
DNA: TGCAGCGTTGACTGGGGGTGGTGGGGCACAGATACGCAGTATTTT
CDR3: CSVDWGWWGTDTQYF

J: TRBJ2-6
D: .
size: .
V: TRBV12-3/TRBV12-4
DNA: TGTGCCAGCCGGCAACAGGGATCCGGGGCCAACGTCCTGACTTTC
CDR3: CASRQQGSGANVLTF

J: TRBJ2-5
D: .
size: many
V: TRBV7-2
DNA: TGTGCCAGCAGCTTCACCAACCAAGAGACCCAGTACTTC
CDR3: CASSFTNQETQYF

J: TRBJ2-5
D: .
size: .
V: TRBV20-1
DNA: TGCAGTGCTAGAAAAGGCCAAGAGACCCAGTACTTC
CDR3: CSARKGQETQYF

J: TRBJ1-2
D: TRBD1
size: few
V: TRBV6-5
DNA: TGTGCCAGCAGTTACTCTCTAACCAAAACAGGGGTCCACTATGGCTACACCTTC
CDR3: CASSYSLTKTGVHYGYTF

J: TRBJ1-1
D: .
size: .
V: TRBV28
DNA: TGTGCCAGCAGTTTATTGGGGCAGAAGAACACTGAAGCTTTCTTT
CDR3: CASSLLGQKNTEAFF

J: TRBJ2-7
D: TRBD2
size: .
V: TRBV18
DNA: TGTGCCAGCTCACCTAATAGCGGGGGGGCCGGCGAGCAGTACTTC
CDR3: CASSPNSGGAGEQYF

J: TRBJ2-3
D: TRBD1
size: few
V: TRBV12-3/TRBV12-4
DNA: TGTGCCAGCAGTTTAGTTAGGACAGGGGGCACAGATACGCAGTATTTT
CDR3: CASSLVRTGGTDTQYF

J: TRBJ2-5
D: TRBD2
size: .
V: TRBV4-1
DNA: TGCGCCAGCAGCCAAGAGCGGGGGGGTCCCCAAGAGACCCAGTACTTC
CDR3: CASSQERGGPQETQYF

J: TRBJ2-3
D: TRBD2
size: .
V: TRBV7-2
DNA: TGTGCCAGTCGTAGCGGGAGCACAGATACGCAGTATTTT
CDR3: CASRSGSTDTQYF

J: TRBJ1-5
D: .
size: many
V: TRBV28
DNA: TGTGCCAGCAGTGGGGGGGGGACCAATCAGCCCCAGCATTTT
CDR3: CASSGGGTNQPQHF

J: TRBJ2-7
D: .
size: .
V: TRBV2
DNA: TGTGCCAGCAGTAGAGGTCAAGTCTCCTACGAGCAGTACTTC
CDR3: CASSRGQVSYEQYF

J: TRBJ1-1
D: TRBD1
size: .
V: TRBV11-2
DNA: TGTGCCAGTCTGCTGGACAGGTTGAACACTGAAGCTTTCTTT
CDR3: CASLLDRLNTEAFF

J: TRBJ2-1
D: TRBD1
size: .
V: TRBV6-2/TRBV6-3
DNA: TGTGCCAGCACCCTGCGGGGGACAGGGCCTAATGAGCAGTTCTTC
CDR3: CASTLRGTGPNEQFF

J: TRBJ2-7
D: .
size: .
V: TRBV7-6
DNA: TGTGCCAGCAGCTTAGCCGTCTCCGACGAGCAGTACTTC
CDR3: CASSLAVSDEQYF

J: TRBJ1-5
D: .
size: .
V: TRBV5-4
DNA: TGTGCCGGTGGAACGGCCAAAGGAATTAGGCCCCAGCATTTT
CDR3: CAGGTAKGIRPQHF

J: TRBJ2-5
D: .
size: .
V: TRBV7-9
DNA: TGTGCCAGCAGGGAAGAAGAGACCCAGTACTTC
CDR3: CASREEETQYF

J: TRBJ2-1
D: TRBD2
size: few
V: TRBV9
DNA: TGTGCCAGCAGCGTTAGCGGGAGTTCGGGCAATGAGCAGTTCTTC
CDR3: CASSVSGSSGNEQFF

J: TRBJ1-6
D: TRBD1
size: few
V: TRBV7-9
DNA: TGTGCCAGCAGCCAGACAGGGGGATCACCCCTCCACTTT
CDR3: CASSQTGGSPLHF

J: TRBJ1-6
D: .
size: few
V: TRBV5-4
DNA: TGTGCCAGCAGCTTGTATGGAGGAGGGAATTCACCCCTCCACTTT
CDR3: CASSLYGGGNSPLHF

J: TRBJ1-1
D: .
size: .
V: TRBV12-3/TRBV12-4
DNA: TGTGCCAGCGGATATATGAACACTGAAGCTTTCTTT
CDR3: CASGYMNTEAFF

J: TRBJ2-1
D: TRBD2
size: .
V: TRBV20-1
DNA: TGCAGTGCTAGAGACCAACTAGCGGGAGTGTTGCAGTTCTTC
CDR3: CSARDQLAGVLQFF

J: TRBJ2-1
D: TRBD2
size: many
V: TRBV7-2
DNA: TGTGCCAGCAGCCCGCTAGCGGGAGGCTCCTACAATGAGCAGTTCTTC
CDR3: CASSPLAGGSYNEQFF

J: TRBJ2-1
D: TRBD2
size: .
V: TRBV4-2
DNA: TGTGCCAGCAGCCAAGGGACGCTAGCGGGAGAATCCTACAATGAGCAGTTCTTC
CDR3: CASSQGTLAGESYNEQFF

J: TRBJ2-7
D: .
size: few
V: TRBV6-5
DNA: TGTGCCAGCAGTTACGAGGGGGGTCCCTCCTACGAGCAGTACTTC
CDR3: CASSYEGGPSYEQYF

J: TRBJ2-3
D: .
size: .
V: TRBV2
DNA: TGTGCCAGCAGTCTTAGACCGGTAGCTACTTCAGATACGCAGTATTTT
CDR3: CASSLRPVATSDTQYF

J: TRBJ2-3
D: .
size: .
V: TRBV5-8
DNA: TGTGCCAGCAGCGAAACAGGATATACGCAGTATTTT
CDR3: CASSETGYTQYF

J: TRBJ2-2
D: TRBD2
size: many
V: TRBV7-2
DNA: TGTGCCAGCAGCCCGCTAGCGGGAGGTACCGGGGAGCTGTTTTTT
CDR3: CASSPLAGGTGELFF

J: TRBJ2-5
D: .
size: many
V: TRBV7-3
DNA: TGTGCCAGCAGCTTAGGGGGCTCTATACGCCAAGAGACCCAGTACTTC
CDR3: CASSLGGSIRQETQYF

J: TRBJ2-5
D: TRBD2
size: .
V: TRBV28
DNA: TGTGCCAGCAGTCCCCTCACGATAGCGGGACGGGGGGAGACCCAGTACTTC
CDR3: CASSPLTIAGRGETQYF